The subject of this entry is one T cell receptor (beta chain). Its antigen is unidentified. It was with 60 Vbeta and 13 Jbeta primers that the PCR ran. Repertoires were generated with immunoSEQ multiplex PCR, while TCRdb's copy carries only in-frame clones and drops some. This table has fewer than 250,000 clones, around 76% appearing once. This entry comes from a study of cytomegalovirus exposure and HLA in healthy donors. Whole-study findings and limits: Later genetic work tied a missense DCLRE1C variant to beta-chain V and J trimming.

V lost 3 bases, J lost 7 bases, and 12 bases lay in between. This CDR3 has 13 amino acids. Germline V lookup: CDR1 SGDLS, CDR2 YYNGEE. This rearrangement joins TRBV9 to TRBJ2-3, with D possibly being TRBD1 (6 bases). This clonotype was obtained from a man aged 40-49 years in good health and CMV-seropositive. Sequencing was done on a sample of PBMCs. The CDR3 spells CASSEGDEYTQYF. CDR3 DNA: TGTGCCAGCAGCGAGGGGGACGAGTATACGCAGTATTTT. Filled out from reference TRBV9 and TRBJ2-3, the complete variable domain reads DSGVTQTPKHLITATGQRVTLRCSPRSGDLSVYWYQQSLDQGLQFLIQYYNGEERAKGNILERFSAQQFPDLHSELNLSSLELGDSALYFCASSEGDEYTQYFGPGTRLTVL.